A selection of T cell receptor beta chains follows, all from one sample in a study of blood T cell repertoires in COVID-19. Repertoires were generated with immunoSEQ multiplex PCR, while TCRdb's copy carries only in-frame clones and drops some. This table has 90,000 to 150,000 clones, about 89% appearing once. Sequenced input: peripheral blood. These receptors came from a human donor with acute or convalescent COVID-19. The donor label of this sample is uncertain. Both conserved end residues are part of each CDR3. The D gene is left open where the match is weak. Size is stated for part of the rows, as once, few or many counts, or as a class when the clone is expanded.

>NA|NA|TRBV24-1|TRBJ2-7
TGTGCCACCAGTGATGGGCTAGCGACCCTTTACGAGCAGTACTTC
CATSDGLATLYEQYF
>TRBD2|NA|TRBV4-1|TRBJ2-7
TGCGCCAGCAGCCAAGAAGGGACTAGCGCCTACGAGCAGTACTTC
CASSQEGTSAYEQYF
>TRBD1|NA|TRBV9|TRBJ1-5
TGTGCCAGCAGCGTAGTTTGGGACAGGGGGAAAAATCAGCCCCAGCATTTT
CASSVVWDRGKNQPQHF
>TRBD1|NA|TRBV28|TRBJ1-5
TGTGCCAGCAGTTTATCACCTGGGACAGGTAATCAGCCCCAGCATTTT
CASSLSPGTGNQPQHF
>NA|NA|TRBV5-4|TRBJ2-2
TGTGCCAGCAGCCTAAAACGGTGGGACACGAGGATGTTTTTT
CASSLKRWDTRMFF
>NA|NA|TRBV28|TRBJ1-1
TGTGCCAGCCCCGGGAGGGGTCGGGACACTGAAGCTTTCTTT
CASPGRGRDTEAFF
>NA|NA|TRBV6-5|TRBJ1-5
TGTGCCAGCAGTTACTCGAGGAGTCTACTCTATCCCCAGCATTTT
CASSYSRSLLYPQHF
>TRBD1|NA|TRBV7-9|TRBJ2-1
TGTGCCAGCAGCCCTGACAGGGGGCCGAGGGAGCAGTTCTTC
CASSPDRGPREQFF
>NA|NA|TRBV5-1|TRBJ2-2
TGCGCCAGCAGCGACTCAGAGTCCGGGGAGCTGTTTTTT
CASSDSESGELFF
>NA|once|TRBV6-6|TRBJ1-5
TGTGCCAGCAGTTTTCTTAGCAATCAGCCCCAGCATTTT
CASSFLSNQPQHF
>TRBD1|NA|TRBV6-1|TRBJ2-2
TGTGCCAGCAGTGAAGGGGACAGGGCCGGGGAGCTGTTTTTT
CASSEGDRAGELFF
>NA|few|TRBV11-1|TRBJ2-7
TGTGCCAGCAGCAAACTTCAGGGTGCCGAGCAGTACTTC
CASSKLQGAEQYF
>NA|NA|TRBV7-2|TRBJ2-2
TGTGCCAGCAGTCCACTTAACACCGGGGAGCTGTTTTTT
CASSPLNTGELFF
>TRBD2|NA|TRBV6-1|TRBJ2-7
TGTGCCAGCAGTGAAGGGACTAGCTACAGCTCCTACGAGCAGTACTTC
CASSEGTSYSSYEQYF
>NA|NA|TRBV6-1|TRBJ1-1
TGTGCCAGCACCCCCCTTTTTGTCGAGGGCACTGAAGCTTTCTTT
CASTPLFVEGTEAFF
>NA|NA|TRBV2|TRBJ1-1
TGTGCCAGCAGTTCTCGGGGGGCCACTGAAGCTTTCTTT
CASSSRGATEAFF
>NA|NA|TRBV19|TRBJ1-1
TGTGCCAGTAGTATCGGGAGGGTGAGCACTGAAGCTTTCTTT
CASSIGRVSTEAFF
>NA|NA|TRBV19|TRBJ1-2
TGTGCCAGTAGCATTGGACAACATCGGGGCTACACCTTC
CASSIGQHRGYTF
>TRBD1|few|TRBV19|TRBJ1-5
TGTGCCAGTAGCTACGGGACAGCCAGCAATCAGCCCCAGCATTTT
CASSYGTASNQPQHF
>NA|NA|TRBV27|TRBJ2-3
TGTGCCAGCAGTTTCCGGGACTTAGATACGCAGTATTTT
CASSFRDLDTQYF
>TRBD2|once|TRBV28|TRBJ2-7
TGTGCCAGCACCCCCGCGGGACTAGCGGGAAGCTCCTACGAGCAGTACTTC
CASTPAGLAGSSYEQYF
>NA|NA|TRBV7-9|TRBJ2-1
TGTGCCAGCAGCCTGCGACTAAAATCCTACAATGAGCAGTTCTTC
CASSLRLKSYNEQFF
>TRBD2|NA|TRBV15|TRBJ2-1
TGTGCCACCAGCAGAGCCGGACTAGCGGGGGGAACCTACAATGAGCAGTTCTTC
CATSRAGLAGGTYNEQFF
>NA|NA|TRBV30|TRBJ1-1
TGTGCCTGGAGGGGTGGGGCAGTCGAAGCTTTCTTT
CAWRGGAVEAFF
>NA|NA|TRBV20-1|TRBJ2-3
TGCAGTGCTAGTCCTTGGCGGGGCACAGATACGCAGTATTTT
CSASPWRGTDTQYF
>NA|NA|TRBV9|TRBJ1-6
TGTGCCAGCAGCGTAGGGCTGTATAATTCACCCCTCCACTTT
CASSVGLYNSPLHF
>TRBD2|NA|TRBV20-1|TRBJ2-5
TGCAGTGCTAGTCTTTCTAGCGGGGGGGAGACCCAGTACTTC
CSASLSSGGETQYF
>NA|NA|TRBV3-1/TRBV3-2|TRBJ2-4
TGTGCCAGCAGCCAAGTTCCTAGCTTCGGCAAAAACATTCAGTACTTC
CASSQVPSFGKNIQYF
>TRBD1|NA|TRBV28|TRBJ1-4
TGTGCCAGCAGTTTTTGGGACAGGGTAGAAAAACTGTTTTTT
CASSFWDRVEKLFF
>TRBD1|once|TRBV28|TRBJ1-5
TGTGCCAGCAGTTTGGGGACAGGGGGCGACAATCAGCCCCAGCATTTT
CASSLGTGGDNQPQHF
>NA|NA|TRBV4-1|TRBJ2-5
TGCGCCAGCAGCCAAGTCGGCAGGGCGGCCCAGATAGGAGAGACCCAGTACTTC
CASSQVGRAAQIGETQYF